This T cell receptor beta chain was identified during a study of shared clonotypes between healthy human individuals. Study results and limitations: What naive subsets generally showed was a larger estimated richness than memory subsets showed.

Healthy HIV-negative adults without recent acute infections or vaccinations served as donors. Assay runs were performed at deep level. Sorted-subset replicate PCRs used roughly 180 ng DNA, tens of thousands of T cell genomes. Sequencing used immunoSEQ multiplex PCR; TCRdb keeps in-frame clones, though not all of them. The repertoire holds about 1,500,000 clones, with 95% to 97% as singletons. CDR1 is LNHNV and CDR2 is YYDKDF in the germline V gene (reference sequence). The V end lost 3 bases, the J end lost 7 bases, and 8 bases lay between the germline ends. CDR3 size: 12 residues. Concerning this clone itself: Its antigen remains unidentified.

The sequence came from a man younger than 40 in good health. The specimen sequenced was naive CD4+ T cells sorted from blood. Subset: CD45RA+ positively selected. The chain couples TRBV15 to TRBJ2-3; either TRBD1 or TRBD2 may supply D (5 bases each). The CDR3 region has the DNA TGTGCCACCAGCAGGAGGGGAAATACGCAGTATTTT. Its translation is CATSRRGNTQYF.